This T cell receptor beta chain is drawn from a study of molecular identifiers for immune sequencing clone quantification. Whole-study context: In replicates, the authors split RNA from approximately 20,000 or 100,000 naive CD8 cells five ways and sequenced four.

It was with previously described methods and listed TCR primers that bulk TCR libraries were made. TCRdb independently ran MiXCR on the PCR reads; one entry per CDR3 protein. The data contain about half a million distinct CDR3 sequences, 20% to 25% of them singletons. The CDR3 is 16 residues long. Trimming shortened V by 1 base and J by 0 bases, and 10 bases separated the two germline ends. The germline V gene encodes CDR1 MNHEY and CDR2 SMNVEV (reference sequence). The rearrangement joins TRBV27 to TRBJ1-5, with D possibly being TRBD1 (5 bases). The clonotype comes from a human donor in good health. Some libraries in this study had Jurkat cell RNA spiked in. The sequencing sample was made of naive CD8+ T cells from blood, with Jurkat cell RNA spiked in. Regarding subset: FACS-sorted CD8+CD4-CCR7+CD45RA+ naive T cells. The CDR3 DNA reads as TGTGCCAGCAGTTTATTGGGGGGGGGTAGCAATCAGCCCCAGCATTTT. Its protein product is CASSLLGGGSNQPQHF.